The clone carrying this TCR beta chain was recorded once. The trim removed 3 bases at V and 4 bases at J, leaving 8 bases unmatched. CDR3 length: 16 residues. Germline V lookup: CDR1 SGHDT, CDR2 YYEEEE. These data are taken from a study of shared clonotypes between healthy human individuals. Generated by immunoSEQ multiplex PCR, the TCRdb table keeps only in-frame clones and is missing some. The sample contains about 2.4 million clones, over 85% of which appear only once. The receptor comes from a man between 18 and 29 years old in good health. Some clones in this sample may be carry-over from other donors' samples. Material: naive CD4+ T cells from PBMCs. Described subset: CD45RA+ positively selected. The genes are TRBV5-6 and TRBJ1-2; 11 bases agree with TRBD1. This chain's CDR3 is CASSYGQGAYSYGYTF. For the CDR3, the DNA is TGTGCCAGCAGCTACGGACAGGGGGCTTACAGCTATGGCTACACCTTC.